These T cell receptor beta chains were read from a single sample in a study of T-cell memory formation after mild COVID-19. TCRdb re-derived calls from the 5' RACE reads in MiXCR, one entry per CDR3 protein. The data show roughly 400,000 distinct CDR3 sequences, with more than 20% seen just once and 7.5% to 10% held by the top ten. The sequenced sample consisted of PBMCs or a T cell subset sorted from them (not recorded which). The origin of the receptors is an adult woman who had mild COVID-19 (a few samples of this study predate the infection). Cell type and time point are not known. Each CDR3 is given with its conserved first and last residue. The D gene is left open where the match is weak. Where a row states a size, it is once, few, many or the class of an expanded clone; other rows omit it.

d_call: -
clone_size: few
cdr3_length: 17
j_call: TRBJ2-1
v_call: TRBV7-2
cdr3_nt: TGTGCCAGCAGCTCCAGCCTAGTGCGTTCCGTCCACAATGAGCAGTTCTTC
cdr3_aa: CASSSSLVRSVHNEQFF

d_call: -
clone_size: few
cdr3_length: 12
j_call: TRBJ2-1
v_call: TRBV24-1
cdr3_nt: TGTGCCACCAGTGAGGCGGGCAATGAGCAGTTCTTC
cdr3_aa: CATSEAGNEQFF

d_call: TRBD1
clone_size: -
cdr3_length: 13
j_call: TRBJ1-1
v_call: TRBV10-3
cdr3_nt: TGTGCCGTGACAGGGGCTTTGAACACTGAAGCTTTCTTT
cdr3_aa: CAVTGALNTEAFF

d_call: -
clone_size: few
cdr3_length: 13
j_call: TRBJ2-3
v_call: TRBV2
cdr3_nt: TGTGCCAGCAGGCACCGGGGCACAGATACGCAGTATTTT
cdr3_aa: CASRHRGTDTQYF

d_call: -
clone_size: -
cdr3_length: 12
j_call: TRBJ2-2
v_call: TRBV24-1
cdr3_nt: TGTGCCACCAGTGCCGAGACCGGGGAGCTGTTTTTT
cdr3_aa: CATSAETGELFF

d_call: -
clone_size: few
cdr3_length: 12
j_call: TRBJ1-2
v_call: TRBV12-3/TRBV12-4
cdr3_nt: TGTGCCAGCAGTCCGCGGCCTGGGGGCGGACTCTTC
cdr3_aa: CASSPRPGGGLF

d_call: TRBD1
clone_size: -
cdr3_length: 16
j_call: TRBJ2-7
v_call: TRBV10-3
cdr3_nt: TGTGCCATCAGTGAGTCTAGGGACAGGGTTTCCTACGAGCAGTACTTC
cdr3_aa: CAISESRDRVSYEQYF

d_call: -
clone_size: many
cdr3_length: 14
j_call: TRBJ2-7
v_call: TRBV7-9
cdr3_nt: TGTGCCAGCAGACCTAACCCCGGGACCTACGAGCAGTACTTC
cdr3_aa: CASRPNPGTYEQYF

d_call: -
clone_size: few
cdr3_length: 16
j_call: TRBJ1-6
v_call: TRBV7-2
cdr3_nt: TGTGCCAGCAGCTCGGCCAGGAGCTCCTATAATTCACCCCTCCACTTT
cdr3_aa: CASSSARSSYNSPLHF

d_call: -
clone_size: -
cdr3_length: 15
j_call: TRBJ2-5
v_call: TRBV18
cdr3_nt: TGTGCCAGCTCACCAGCGTTAGTCGGAAAAGAGACCCAGTACTTC
cdr3_aa: CASSPALVGKETQYF

d_call: -
clone_size: many
cdr3_length: 17
j_call: TRBJ2-7
v_call: TRBV10-3
cdr3_nt: TGTGCCATCAGTGACCCCGCGGGACAGCAAACGTCCTACGAGCAGTACTTC
cdr3_aa: CAISDPAGQQTSYEQYF

d_call: -
clone_size: -
cdr3_length: 13
j_call: TRBJ2-7
v_call: TRBV7-9
cdr3_nt: TGTGCCAGCAGCCGAGACAGCTCGAGGGAGCAGTACTTC
cdr3_aa: CASSRDSSREQYF

d_call: -
clone_size: few
cdr3_length: 13
j_call: TRBJ2-7
v_call: TRBV6-6
cdr3_nt: TGTGCCACCCTAAGTATCCAGGCCTACGAGCAGTACTTC
cdr3_aa: CATLSIQAYEQYF

d_call: -
clone_size: many
cdr3_length: 13
j_call: TRBJ2-3
v_call: TRBV3-1
cdr3_nt: TGTGCCAGCAGCCAAGGCGTTTTAGATACGCAGTATTTT
cdr3_aa: CASSQGVLDTQYF

d_call: TRBD1
clone_size: -
cdr3_length: 14
j_call: TRBJ2-3
v_call: TRBV7-7
cdr3_nt: TGTGCCTGCGCTCGGGGACAGGGGGCAGATACGCAGTATTTT
cdr3_aa: CACARGQGADTQYF

d_call: TRBD1
clone_size: -
cdr3_length: 13
j_call: TRBJ2-7
v_call: TRBV30
cdr3_nt: TGTGCCTGGAGCCGAGGGGGCGAGTACGAGCAGTACTTC
cdr3_aa: CAWSRGGEYEQYF

d_call: -
clone_size: -
cdr3_length: 16
j_call: TRBJ2-1
v_call: TRBV5-6
cdr3_nt: TGTGCCAGCAGCTTGGAAGGGAGCACCCTCTACAATGAGCAGTTCTTC
cdr3_aa: CASSLEGSTLYNEQFF

d_call: TRBD1
clone_size: few
cdr3_length: 16
j_call: TRBJ2-5
v_call: TRBV27
cdr3_nt: TGTGCCAGCAGTTTAGGGGGGACAGGGGCCCAAGAGACCCAGTACTTC
cdr3_aa: CASSLGGTGAQETQYF

d_call: TRBD2
clone_size: few
cdr3_length: 16
j_call: TRBJ2-1
v_call: TRBV6-4
cdr3_nt: TGTGCCAGCAGCCATAGCGGGGGGGCCCCTGGGAATGAGCAGTTCTTC
cdr3_aa: CASSHSGGAPGNEQFF

d_call: -
clone_size: many
cdr3_length: 15
j_call: TRBJ2-6
v_call: TRBV5-1
cdr3_nt: TGCGCCAGCAGCCCTCTAGGGGACAGGGCCAACGTCCTGACTTTC
cdr3_aa: CASSPLGDRANVLTF

d_call: -
clone_size: -
cdr3_length: 12
j_call: TRBJ2-1
v_call: TRBV3-1
cdr3_nt: TGTGCCAGCAGCCAGGCCCGAGTTGAGCAGTTCTTC
cdr3_aa: CASSQARVEQFF

d_call: TRBD1
clone_size: -
cdr3_length: 16
j_call: TRBJ2-7
v_call: TRBV7-6
cdr3_nt: TGTGCCAGCAGCTTCGATAGACAGGGGACTTCCTACGAGCAGTACTTC
cdr3_aa: CASSFDRQGTSYEQYF

d_call: TRBD2
clone_size: few
cdr3_length: 16
j_call: TRBJ2-1
v_call: TRBV24-1
cdr3_nt: TGTGCCACCAGTGATCCTGGACTAGCGCCTTCGGGTGAGCAGTTCTTC
cdr3_aa: CATSDPGLAPSGEQFF

d_call: TRBD2
clone_size: few
cdr3_length: 14
j_call: TRBJ2-3
v_call: TRBV24-1
cdr3_nt: TGTGCCACCTTGTCCAGCGGGGGGACAGATACGCAGTATTTT
cdr3_aa: CATLSSGGTDTQYF

d_call: TRBD1
clone_size: -
cdr3_length: 14
j_call: TRBJ2-5
v_call: TRBV5-5
cdr3_nt: TGTGCCAGCAGCTATACAGGGGTCGAGGAGACCCAGTACTTC
cdr3_aa: CASSYTGVEETQYF

d_call: -
clone_size: -
cdr3_length: 15
j_call: TRBJ1-3
v_call: TRBV12-5
cdr3_nt: TGTGCTAGTGGTTTGGCAGGGGTCTCTGGAAACACCATATATTTT
cdr3_aa: CASGLAGVSGNTIYF

d_call: TRBD2
clone_size: -
cdr3_length: 13
j_call: TRBJ2-7
v_call: TRBV27
cdr3_nt: TGTGCCAGCGCGGGGACTAGCGGGAGGGAGCAGTACTTC
cdr3_aa: CASAGTSGREQYF

d_call: TRBD1
clone_size: few
cdr3_length: 15
j_call: TRBJ1-1
v_call: TRBV27
cdr3_nt: TGTGCCAGCTCAACAGGGGGCTACGTGAACACTGAAGCTTTCTTT
cdr3_aa: CASSTGGYVNTEAFF

d_call: -
clone_size: -
cdr3_length: 16
j_call: TRBJ2-7
v_call: TRBV13
cdr3_nt: TGTGCCAGCAGCTTCAATGACAGGGGAGGGCGGGACGAGCAGTACTTC
cdr3_aa: CASSFNDRGGRDEQYF

d_call: -
clone_size: -
cdr3_length: 14
j_call: TRBJ1-6
v_call: TRBV6-6
cdr3_nt: TGTGCCAGCAGCAAGACAGTTTATAATTCACCCCTCCACTTT
cdr3_aa: CASSKTVYNSPLHF

d_call: TRBD1
clone_size: -
cdr3_length: 16
j_call: TRBJ1-1
v_call: TRBV20-1
cdr3_nt: TGCAGTGCTAGAGTCAGGGAGCAGGGGGCACCGACTGAAGCTTTCTTT
cdr3_aa: CSARVREQGAPTEAFF

d_call: -
clone_size: few
cdr3_length: 18
j_call: TRBJ2-3
v_call: TRBV6-1
cdr3_nt: TGTGCCAGCAGTGAAGCGCGTCAGCGACTAACGACTACAGATACGCAGTATTTT
cdr3_aa: CASSEARQRLTTTDTQYF

d_call: TRBD2
clone_size: -
cdr3_length: 15
j_call: TRBJ2-1
v_call: TRBV5-1
cdr3_nt: TGCGCCAGCAGCCCTATACTAGCGGGAGGGAATGAGCAGTTCTTC
cdr3_aa: CASSPILAGGNEQFF

d_call: -
clone_size: -
cdr3_length: 17
j_call: TRBJ2-3
v_call: TRBV18
cdr3_nt: TGTGCCAGCTCACCACCGTCCCGGGCCTCCTTAGAGGATACGCAGTATTTT
cdr3_aa: CASSPPSRASLEDTQYF

d_call: -
clone_size: -
cdr3_length: 14
j_call: TRBJ2-5
v_call: TRBV15
cdr3_nt: TGTGCCACCAGCAGAGATATAGCCCCAGAGACCCAGTACTTC
cdr3_aa: CATSRDIAPETQYF

d_call: -
clone_size: -
cdr3_length: 13
j_call: TRBJ1-1
v_call: TRBV7-3
cdr3_nt: TGTGCCAGCAGCTTAGGGGCAGGGCTTGAAGCTTTCTTT
cdr3_aa: CASSLGAGLEAFF

d_call: -
clone_size: few
cdr3_length: 16
j_call: TRBJ2-1
v_call: TRBV7-3
cdr3_nt: TGTGCCAGCAGCTTACGCGGCGGGGCCACCTACAATGAGCAGTTCTTC
cdr3_aa: CASSLRGGATYNEQFF

d_call: -
clone_size: -
cdr3_length: 13
j_call: TRBJ1-3
v_call: TRBV18
cdr3_nt: TGTGCCAGCTCACCAGCCGGCGGAAACACCATATATTTT
cdr3_aa: CASSPAGGNTIYF

d_call: -
clone_size: -
cdr3_length: 13
j_call: TRBJ1-2
v_call: TRBV3-1
cdr3_nt: TGTGCCAGCAGCTCACACGGCCCTTATGGCTACACCTTC
cdr3_aa: CASSSHGPYGYTF

d_call: TRBD2
clone_size: few
cdr3_length: 14
j_call: TRBJ2-7
v_call: TRBV9
cdr3_nt: TGTGCCAGCAGCGAGCGGGACTGGAGTTACGAGCAGTACTTC
cdr3_aa: CASSERDWSYEQYF

d_call: -
clone_size: -
cdr3_length: 15
j_call: TRBJ1-1
v_call: TRBV11-1
cdr3_nt: TGTGCCAGCAGCCTTACGGCCGACAGCGACACTGAAGCTTTCTTT
cdr3_aa: CASSLTADSDTEAFF

d_call: TRBD2
clone_size: -
cdr3_length: 17
j_call: TRBJ2-5
v_call: TRBV6-2/TRBV6-3
cdr3_nt: TGTGCCAGCAGCCCCCCCGGGGGGAGGTACGTTCAAGAGACCCAGTACTTC
cdr3_aa: CASSPPGGRYVQETQYF

d_call: TRBD1
clone_size: -
cdr3_length: 16
j_call: TRBJ2-3
v_call: TRBV5-1
cdr3_nt: TGCGCCAGCAGCTGGGGGGACAGGGGCACCACAGATACGCAGTATTTT
cdr3_aa: CASSWGDRGTTDTQYF

d_call: -
clone_size: -
cdr3_length: 11
j_call: TRBJ1-1
v_call: TRBV21-1
cdr3_nt: TGTGCCAGCTCGGGGGAGGATGAAGCTTTCTTT
cdr3_aa: CASSGEDEAFF

d_call: -
clone_size: -
cdr3_length: 12
j_call: TRBJ2-3
v_call: TRBV12-3/TRBV12-4
cdr3_nt: TGTGCCAGCAGATCGGGGGCAGATACGCAGTATTTT
cdr3_aa: CASRSGADTQYF

d_call: -
clone_size: few
cdr3_length: 15
j_call: TRBJ2-5
v_call: TRBV24-1
cdr3_nt: TGTGCCACCAGTGATTTGAGGCGGGGTGAGGAGACCCAGTACTTC
cdr3_aa: CATSDLRRGEETQYF

d_call: -
clone_size: -
cdr3_length: 14
j_call: TRBJ2-3
v_call: TRBV20-1
cdr3_nt: TGCAGTGCTAGAGCAAGGGACGCAACAGATACGCAGTATTTT
cdr3_aa: CSARARDATDTQYF

d_call: TRBD2
clone_size: -
cdr3_length: 14
j_call: TRBJ2-7
v_call: TRBV9
cdr3_nt: TGTGCCAGCAGCGCACTAGCGGGTTCCTACGAGCAGTACTTC
cdr3_aa: CASSALAGSYEQYF

d_call: TRBD2
clone_size: few
cdr3_length: 17
j_call: TRBJ2-1
v_call: TRBV19
cdr3_nt: TGTGCCAGTAGTATAGCGCGACGGGAGGGCTCCTACAATGAGCAGTTCTTC
cdr3_aa: CASSIARREGSYNEQFF

d_call: TRBD2
clone_size: -
cdr3_length: 13
j_call: TRBJ2-1
v_call: TRBV5-1
cdr3_nt: TGCGCCACCAGGACTAGCGATTACAATGAGCAGTTCTTC
cdr3_aa: CATRTSDYNEQFF